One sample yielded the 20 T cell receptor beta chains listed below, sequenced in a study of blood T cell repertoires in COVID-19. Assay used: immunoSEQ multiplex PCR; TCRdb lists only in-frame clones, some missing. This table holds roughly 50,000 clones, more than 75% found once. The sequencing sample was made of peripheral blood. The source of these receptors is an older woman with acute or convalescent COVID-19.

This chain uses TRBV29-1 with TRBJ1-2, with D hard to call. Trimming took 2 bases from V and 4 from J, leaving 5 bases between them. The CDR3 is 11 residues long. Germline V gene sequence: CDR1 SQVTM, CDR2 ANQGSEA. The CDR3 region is CSVEILYGYTF. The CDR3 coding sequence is TGCAGCGTTGAAATCCTCTATGGCTACACCTTC.

CDR3 region: CASSSSGYTETQYF. CDR3 sequence (DNA): TGCGCCAGCAGCTCTAGCGGGTACACGGAGACCCAGTACTTC. This chain joins TRBV5-1 and TRBJ2-5, with 8 positions matching TRBD2. V dropped 3 bases and J dropped 5; count of bases not matched to a gene: 6. This CDR3 comprises 14 residues. The germline V gene has CDR1 SGHRS and CDR2 YFSETQ. Variable domain in full (rest from reference TRBV5-1 and TRBJ2-5): KAGVTQTPRYLIKTRGQQVTLSCSPISGHRSVSWYQQTPGQGLQFLFEYFSETQRNKGNFPGRFSGRQFSNSRSEMNVSTLELGDSALYLCASSSSGYTETQYFGPGTRLLVL.

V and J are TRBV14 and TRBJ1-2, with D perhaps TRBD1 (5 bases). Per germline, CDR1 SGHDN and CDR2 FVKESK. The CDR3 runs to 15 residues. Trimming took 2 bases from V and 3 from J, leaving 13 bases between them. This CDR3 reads CASSQSWGGYYGYTF. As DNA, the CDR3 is TGTGCCAGCAGCCAAAGTTGGGGCGGATACTATGGCTACACCTTC.

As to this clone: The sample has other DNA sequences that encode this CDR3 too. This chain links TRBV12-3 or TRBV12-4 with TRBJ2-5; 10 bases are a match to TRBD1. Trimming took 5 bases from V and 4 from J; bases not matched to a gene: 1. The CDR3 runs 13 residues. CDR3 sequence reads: CASSRTGGETQYF. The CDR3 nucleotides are TGTGCCAGCAGTCGGACAGGGGGAGAGACCCAGTACTTC.

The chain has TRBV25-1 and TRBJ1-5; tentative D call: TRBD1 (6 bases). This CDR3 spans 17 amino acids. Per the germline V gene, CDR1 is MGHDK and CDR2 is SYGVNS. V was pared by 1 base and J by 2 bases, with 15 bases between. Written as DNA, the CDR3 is TGTGCCAGCAGTGAATCAGGTGGGGGCATGGGCAATCAGCCCCAGCATTTT. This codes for CASSESGGGMGNQPQHF.

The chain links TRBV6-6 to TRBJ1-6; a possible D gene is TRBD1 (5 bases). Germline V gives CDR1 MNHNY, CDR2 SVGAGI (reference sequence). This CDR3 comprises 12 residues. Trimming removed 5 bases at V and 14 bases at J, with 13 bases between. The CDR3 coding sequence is TGTGCCAGCAGTATGACCGGGGGGTCCCTCCACTTT. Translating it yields CASSMTGGSLHF.

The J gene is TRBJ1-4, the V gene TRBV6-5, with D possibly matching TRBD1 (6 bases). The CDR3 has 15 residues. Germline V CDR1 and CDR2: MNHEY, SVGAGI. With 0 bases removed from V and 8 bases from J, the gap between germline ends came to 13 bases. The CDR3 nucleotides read TGTGCCAGCAGTTACTCGGGCTCAGGGGACGAAAAACTGTTTTTT. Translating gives CASSYSGSGDEKLFF.

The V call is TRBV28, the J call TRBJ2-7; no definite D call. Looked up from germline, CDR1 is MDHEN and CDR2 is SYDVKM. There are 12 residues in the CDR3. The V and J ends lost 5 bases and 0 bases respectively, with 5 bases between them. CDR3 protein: CASSLSSYEQYF. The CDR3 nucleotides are TGTGCCAGCAGTCTCAGCTCCTACGAGCAGTACTTC. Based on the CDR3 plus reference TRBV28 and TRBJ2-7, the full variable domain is DVKVTQSSRYLVKRTGEKVFLECVQDMDHENMFWYRQDPGLGLRLIYFSYDVKMKEKGDIPEGYSVSREKKERFSLILESASTNQTSMYLCASSLSSYEQYFGPGTRLTVT.

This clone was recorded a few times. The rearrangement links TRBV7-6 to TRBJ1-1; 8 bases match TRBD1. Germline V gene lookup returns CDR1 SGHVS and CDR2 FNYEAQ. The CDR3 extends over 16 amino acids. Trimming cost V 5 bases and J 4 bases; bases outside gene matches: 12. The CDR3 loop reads CASSALSGGAVTEAFF. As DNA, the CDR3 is TGTGCCAGCAGCGCCCTATCAGGGGGCGCGGTCACTGAAGCTTTCTTT.

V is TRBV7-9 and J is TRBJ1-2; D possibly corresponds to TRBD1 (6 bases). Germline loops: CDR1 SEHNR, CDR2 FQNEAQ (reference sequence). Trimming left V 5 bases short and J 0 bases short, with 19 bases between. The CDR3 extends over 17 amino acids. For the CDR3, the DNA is TGTGCCAGCAGCCGTAACTACCGACAGGTCGCTAACTATGGCTACACCTTC. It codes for CASSRNYRQVANYGYTF.

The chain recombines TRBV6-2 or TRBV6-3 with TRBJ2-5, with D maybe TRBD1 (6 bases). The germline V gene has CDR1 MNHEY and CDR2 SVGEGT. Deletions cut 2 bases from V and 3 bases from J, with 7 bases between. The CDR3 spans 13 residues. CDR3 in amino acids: CASSYGQKETQYF. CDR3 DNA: TGTGCCAGCAGTTACGGACAGAAAGAGACCCAGTACTTC.

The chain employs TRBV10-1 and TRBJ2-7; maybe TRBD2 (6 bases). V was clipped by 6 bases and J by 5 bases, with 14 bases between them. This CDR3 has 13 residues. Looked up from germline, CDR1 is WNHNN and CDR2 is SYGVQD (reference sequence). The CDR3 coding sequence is TGCGCCAGCAGCCCCACAGGAGGGCACGAGCAGTACTTC. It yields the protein CASSPTGGHEQYF.

The CDR3 DNA is TGTGCCTGGAGGACCGGGACAGGGGATGAAAAACTGTTTTTT. Translation: CAWRTGTGDEKLFF. The chain links TRBV30 to TRBJ1-4; 10 bases are shared with TRBD1. Germline trimming cut 3 bases from V and 6 bases from J; bases unmatched to any gene: 4. Germline values: CDR1 GTSNPN, CDR2 SVGIG (reference sequence). The CDR3 is made up of 14 amino acids.

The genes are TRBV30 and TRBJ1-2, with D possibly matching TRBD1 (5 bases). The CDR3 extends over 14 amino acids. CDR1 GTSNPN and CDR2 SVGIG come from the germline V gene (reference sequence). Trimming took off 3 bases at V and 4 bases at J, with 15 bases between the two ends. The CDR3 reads CAWRDRGSFYGYTF. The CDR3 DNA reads TGTGCCTGGAGAGATAGGGGCAGCTTCTATGGCTACACCTTC.

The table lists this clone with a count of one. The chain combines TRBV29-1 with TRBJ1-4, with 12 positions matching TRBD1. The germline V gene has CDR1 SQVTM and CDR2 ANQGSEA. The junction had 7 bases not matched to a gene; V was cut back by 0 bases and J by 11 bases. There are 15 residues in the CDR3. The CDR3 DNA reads TGCAGCGTTGAAGATCCCGGGACAGGGGGCGAGAAACTGTTTTTT. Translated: CSVEDPGTGGEKLFF.

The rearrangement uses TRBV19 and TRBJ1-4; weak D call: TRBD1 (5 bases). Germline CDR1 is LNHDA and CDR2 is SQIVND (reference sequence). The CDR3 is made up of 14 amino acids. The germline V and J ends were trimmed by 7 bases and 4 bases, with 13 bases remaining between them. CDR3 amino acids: CASKGWIDNEKLFF. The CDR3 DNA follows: TGTGCCAGTAAGGGGTGGATCGATAATGAAAAACTGTTTTTT.

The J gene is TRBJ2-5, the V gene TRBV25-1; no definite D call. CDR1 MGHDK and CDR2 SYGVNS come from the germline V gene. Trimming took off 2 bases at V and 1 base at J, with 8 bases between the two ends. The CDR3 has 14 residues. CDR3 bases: TGTGCCAGCAGTGAAGGGCAGGCCCAAGAGACCCAGTACTTC. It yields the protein CASSEGQAQETQYF.

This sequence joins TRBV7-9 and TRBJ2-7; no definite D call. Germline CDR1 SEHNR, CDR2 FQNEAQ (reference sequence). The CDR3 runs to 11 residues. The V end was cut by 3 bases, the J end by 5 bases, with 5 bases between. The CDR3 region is CASSFSDEQYF. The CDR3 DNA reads TGTGCCAGCAGCTTTTCAGACGAGCAGTACTTC.

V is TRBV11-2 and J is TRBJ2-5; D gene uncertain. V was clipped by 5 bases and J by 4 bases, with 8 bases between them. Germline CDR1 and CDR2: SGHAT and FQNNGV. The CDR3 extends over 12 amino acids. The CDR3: CASSLSIETQYF. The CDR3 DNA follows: TGTGCCAGCAGCCTAAGCATAGAGACCCAGTACTTC.

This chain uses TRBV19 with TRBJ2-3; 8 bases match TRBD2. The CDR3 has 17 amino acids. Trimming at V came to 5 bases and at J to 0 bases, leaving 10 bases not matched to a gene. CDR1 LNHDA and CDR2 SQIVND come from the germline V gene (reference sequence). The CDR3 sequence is CASSRAGASLSTDTQYF. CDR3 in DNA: TGTGCCAGTAGTCGAGCGGGGGCCTCCCTTAGCACAGATACGCAGTATTTT. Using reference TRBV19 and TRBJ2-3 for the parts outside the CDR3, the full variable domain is DGGITQSPKYLFRKEGQNVTLSCEQNLNHDAMYWYRQDPGQGLRLIYYSQIVNDFQKGDIAEGYSVSREKKESFPLTVTSAQKNPTAFYLCASSRAGASLSTDTQYFGPGTRLTVL.